The TCR beta chain described here comes from a study of cytomegalovirus exposure and HLA in healthy donors (dated by TCRdb to 2016 to 2017). The study in broad terms: An earlier analysis of several hundred of the donors reported about 290 Gb of sequence data and 117 million unique TCR beta sequences from around 200 million T cells. An early release that covered roughly 600 HLA-typed donors contained around 300 gigabases of sequencing data and 85 million to 100 million unique TCR sequences. Among the roughly 430 genotyped donors, under 90% belonged to the genetic ancestry cluster associated with self-reported Caucasian donors. The study was designed to test whether signatures of past pathogen exposure could be identified by cataloging public T cell receptors. The study used immunosequencing to profile the T cell repertoires of 666 subjects and linked those repertoires to cytomegalovirus serostatus. Along with the roughly 610-subject first cohort, a separate validation cohort of more than 90 different subjects was used. High-throughput TCR immunosequencing, statistical association of individual TCRs with disease status, and machine learning were combined to predict cytomegalovirus infection status. A later analysis re-examined previously published TCR beta repertoires from about 700 donors and added high-resolution HLA genotyping to investigate patterns of TCR occurrence. The later analysis used no new phenotypic data to find candidate immune exposures, relying instead on TCR beta sequences and their occurrence across donors. An earlier analysis of more than 450 of the donors used high-throughput TCR beta sequencing to judge whether each TCR beta V gene segment behaved as functional or pseudogenic. Alongside the repertoire data, information on donor age, sex, ethnicity and CMV serostatus was compiled. A later genetic analysis took genome-wide SNP genotypes for about 55% of the 666 donors and used that subset as a discovery cohort. Every discovery cohort repertoire had been produced on one sequencing platform. Both class I and class II loci were covered by HLA typing, at four-digit resolution. The number of typed donors differed by locus: about 620-630 for A, B, C, DRB1 and DQB1; about 520 for DQA1; about 600 for DPA1; and 400 to 480 for DPB1. About five DR-DQ haplotypes were treated as single units for association and clustering because of strong linkage in the cohort. Among some 410 genotyped donors of the cohort, an average of approximately 240,000 unique TCR beta nucleotide sequences were sequenced per donor, approximately 20% of them non-productive.

V drops 4 bases and J drops 5 bases, leaving 19 bases in between. The germline V gene provides CDR1 MGHRA and CDR2 YSYEKL. The CDR3 has 16 amino acids, counting the end cysteine and phenylalanine. The DNA shown is the 48-base CDR3, in frame from base 1. General conclusions and limits of the study: In a later genetic analysis, a missense DCLRE1C variant was associated with V-gene and J-gene trimming of TCR beta chains, and the association was replicated in an independent cohort. In vitro tests confirmed that a few of the cytomegalovirus-associated TCR beta chains recognize cytomegalovirus antigens. Compared with equally common non-associated chains, HLA-associated TCR beta chains in a later analysis were more clonally expanded and had lower generation probabilities. Linkage disequilibrium might explain the correlated functional status among segregating V segments, but an unknown experimental factor could not be excluded. Because counts were too low, 15 to 20 rarely observed V segments, including chromosome 9 orphons, were excluded from the earlier analysis of some 540 of the donors. In both the original and validation cohorts, the classifier was reported to diagnose cytomegalovirus status with high specificity and sensitivity. When HLA alleles, especially DR and DQ, strongly co-occurred, attributing TCR associations to individual alleles was difficult. In a later genetic analysis, fewer N-insertions in productive TCRs were reported among donors in an Asian-associated ancestry cluster than the approximately 630-donor mean. A later analysis found that TCR association rates varied across HLA loci, with DRB1 alleles showing the most associated TCRs and HLA-C alleles the fewest. In an earlier analysis of approximately 600 of the donors, most TCR beta V segments were observed in productive rearrangements about 87% or about 30% of the time, broadly matching IMGT annotations. Most TCR sequences were seen in very few donors, while some public TCRs were found in many individuals. A total of about 150 TCR beta chains were listed by the study as associated with cytomegalovirus. HLA typing was unavailable for some donors at each locus, so association tests used only the typed subset. A later analysis reported that several top co-occurrence clusters appeared linked to parvovirus B19, influenza, CMV and Epstein-Barr virus. Only TCR beta chains were sequenced in this cohort, and the absence of alpha or paired-chain data limited detectable features. A further reported finding was that TCR beta sequences accurately predicted the HLA-A and HLA-B alleles for most subjects in the first cohort. In a later analysis, some 18,000 TCR beta sequences were associated with specific HLA alleles at a false discovery rate of 0.05. Immune exposure information for the cohort was limited to CMV serostatus. The authors suggested that the approach could potentially be generalized to other disease states and immunological phenotypes. The presence/absence analyses assumed that sequencing depth was roughly uniform across donors, and that assumption may not be true. The sequencing pipeline was judged likely to have produced a cluster of highly shared sequence variants as a technical artifact. A later analysis found that most CMV-associated TCR beta chains appeared HLA-restricted, with HLA associations seemingly driven largely by CMV exposure. Because the 87-base-pair reads could not distinguish some IMGT-functional V segments, including TRBV6-2 and TRBV6-3, those segments were excluded.

The library was prepared using the immunoSEQ multiplex PCR assay. The multiplex PCR relied on a mix of 60 forward primers for TCR Vbeta segments and 13 reverse primers for TCR Jbeta segments. Amplification of the CDR3 region of rearranged TCR beta genes was performed with a multiplex PCR assay on genomic DNA. On the Illumina HiSeq System, the amplified TCR beta libraries were sequenced as 87-base-pair reads. As for the authors' bioinformatics: A later analysis counted 65 million to 90 million unique TCR beta chains across the 666 repertoires, and some 11 million of these chains were shared by at least two donors. Raw reads were error-corrected and collapsed into unique sequences with a nearest-neighbor algorithm that merged closely related sequences to remove PCR and sequencing errors. Alignment of CDR3 sequences to IMGT reference sequences was used to assign V, D and J gene segments. For a sequence to be retained, a match of at least six nucleotides to both a V gene segment and a J gene segment was required. Rearrangements were called productive when the CDR3 lacked stop codons and stayed in frame with V and J; all others were non-productive. Following IMGT convention, CDR3 was defined as the stretch from the second conserved V-encoded cysteine to the conserved J-encoded phenylalanine. Sequences without an unambiguous match to a single V gene segment were excluded from the earlier analysis of several hundred of the donors. In an earlier analysis of 450 to 750 of the donors, a V segment was called functional when productive rearrangements were above 56.7%, and segregating when the standard deviation between donors exceeded 5%. A statistical classification framework was developed to diagnose cytomegalovirus status using the catalog of TCR beta chain sequences. V and J gene assignment, in a later analysis, came from comparing TCR nucleotide sequences with IMGT/GENE-DB human TR gene sequences. The TCRdist pipeline was used in a later analysis to assign CDR3 sequences and most-parsimonious VDJ recombination scenarios. A later analysis defined each TCR beta chain by its CDR3 amino acid sequence plus V-gene family, and excluded reads lacking a unique V-gene family. As a way to deal with suspected cross-contamination and a sequencing artifact, a later analysis dropped 450 to 700 nucleotide sequences that were highly shared and had low generation probability. In a later analysis, a clonal expansion index for each public chain was calculated from normalized within-repertoire ranks of inferred template counts. Generation probabilities in a later analysis came from a VDJ recombination model fitted to out-of-frame rearrangements, and those results were checked against IGoR. Hypergeometric tests were used in a later analysis to score TCR-TCR, TCR-HLA and TCR-CMV co-occurrence, with a repertoire-size bias correction applied to the TCR pairs. False discovery rates were estimated in a later analysis by permuting HLA or CMV assignments 20 times. A later analysis grouped co-occurring TCRs with DBSCAN, adding TCRdist sequence similarity when clustering within HLA-allele-positive subsets. Repertoires with fewer than 30,000 or more than 120,000 public chains were left out of co-occurrence clustering, as were about five repertoires with anomalous nucleotide sharing. TCRdb limited this immuneACCESS table to in-frame rearrangements with V and J called. A share of clones is missing; checked studies link under half to unresolved V genes, and the rest is unexplained. V, J and clone size were drawn from that table, and D and trimming were deduced from the DNA. For this sample there are under 250,000 clones; around 78% appear just once. The ten largest make up 0.4% to 0.6% of the sample.

The cohort comprised 670 or so healthy bone marrow donors. All cohort members were sampled while nominally healthy, although unrecorded immune exposures were likely present. The donor tested CMV seronegative, placing the donor among the 350 to 400 seronegative members of the cohort. Each donor provided a peripheral blood sample, and peripheral blood mononuclear cells were used for TCR beta sequencing. The Qiagen DNeasy Blood Extraction Kit was used to extract genomic DNA from the blood cell samples. Concerning this clone itself: No cognate antigen has been identified for it. Within one base of it there is no much larger clone, and no base qualities were kept.

The chain employs TRBV4-1 and TRBJ2-3; a tentative D call is TRBD1 (7 bases match). The receptor was derived from a boy between 10 and 17 years old in good health and CMV-seronegative. Input material: PBMCs. The nucleotide sequence is given as TGCGCCAGCAGCCTCCCCGGAGGGGGCTCGAAAGATACGCAGTATTTT. This encodes CASSLPGGGSKDTQYF.